The T cell receptor (beta chain) under discussion was sequenced for a study of T cells in Graves' hyperthyroidism and ophthalmopathy. Germline V gives CDR1 LNHDA, CDR2 SQIVND (reference sequence). J lost 3 bases, V lost 10 bases, and 7 bases had no gene match. This CDR3 spans 13 amino acids. Each 10 ml fresh peripheral blood draw supplied the PBMCs. Study-wide findings and caveats: Most thyroid-expanded clonotypes above 0.001 were also found in blood. Ophthalmopathy onset followed model prediction by a median about six months.

RNA transcripts gave rise to amplified TCR beta CDR3 regions. Using the HTBI primer set, a first-round RT-PCR was run on the TCR CDR3. TCRdb passed the multiplex PCR reads through MiXCR, listing each CDR3 protein once. The table shows around 250,000 distinct CDR3 sequences, with less than 20% occurring only once. As to this clonotype: No antigen is known for it.

The V call is TRBV19, the J call TRBJ2-3; 7 nucleotides line up with TRBD1. Sequencing used blood. The receptor comes from a young woman with Graves' ophthalmopathy. The CDR3 sequence: CAIMDRNTDTQYF. DNA for the CDR3: TGTGCCATCATGGACAGGAATACAGATACGCAGTATTTT.